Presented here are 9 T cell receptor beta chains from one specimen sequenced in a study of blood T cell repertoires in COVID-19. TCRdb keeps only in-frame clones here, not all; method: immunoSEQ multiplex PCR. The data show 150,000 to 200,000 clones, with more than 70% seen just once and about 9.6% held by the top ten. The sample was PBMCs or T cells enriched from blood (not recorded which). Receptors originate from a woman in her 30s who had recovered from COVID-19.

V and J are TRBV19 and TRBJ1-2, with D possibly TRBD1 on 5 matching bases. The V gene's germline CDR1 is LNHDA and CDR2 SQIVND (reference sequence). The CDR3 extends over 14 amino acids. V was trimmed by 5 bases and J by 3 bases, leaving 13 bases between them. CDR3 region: CASSPIDRDYGYTF. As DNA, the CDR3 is TGTGCCAGTAGTCCAATTGACAGAGACTATGGCTACACCTTC. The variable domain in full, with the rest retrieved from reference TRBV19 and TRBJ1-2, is DGGITQSPKYLFRKEGQNVTLSCEQNLNHDAMYWYRQDPGQGLRLIYYSQIVNDFQKGDIAEGYSVSREKKESFPLTVTSAQKNPTAFYLCASSPIDRDYGYTFGSGTRLTVV.

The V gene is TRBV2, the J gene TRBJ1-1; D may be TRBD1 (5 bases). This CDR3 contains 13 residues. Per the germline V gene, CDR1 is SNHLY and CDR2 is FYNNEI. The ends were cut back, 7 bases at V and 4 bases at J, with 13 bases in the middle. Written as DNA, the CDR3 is TGTGCCAGCATGGGGGGGGATTTCACTGAAGCTTTCTTT. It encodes CASMGGDFTEAFF.

The CDR3 is CASRRGRGEEKLFF. For the CDR3, the DNA is TGCGCCAGCCGCCGAGGGAGGGGAGAGGAAAAACTGTTTTTT. This rearrangement joins TRBV10-2 to TRBJ1-4; tentative D call: TRBD1 (5 bases). The V end was cut by 8 bases, the J end by 8 bases, with 18 bases between. The CDR3 is 14 residues long. Germline assignment: CDR1 WSHSY and CDR2 SAAADI.

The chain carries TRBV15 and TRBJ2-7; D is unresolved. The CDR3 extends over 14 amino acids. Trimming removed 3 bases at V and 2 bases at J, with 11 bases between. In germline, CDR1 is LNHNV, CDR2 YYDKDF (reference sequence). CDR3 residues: CATSREDTTYEQYF. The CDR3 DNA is TGTGCCACCAGCAGGGAAGACACGACCTACGAGCAGTACTTC. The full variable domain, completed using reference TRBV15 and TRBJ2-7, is DAMVIQNPRYQVTQFGKPVTLSCSQTLNHNVMYWYQQKSSQAPKLLFHYYDKDFNNEADTPDNFQSRRPNTSFCFLDIRSPGLGDTAMYLCATSREDTTYEQYFGPGTRLTVT.

The CDR3 is CASSPRTGAGPEQFF. In nucleotides, the CDR3 is TGTGCCAGCTCACCACGCACAGGGGCTGGGCCTGAGCAGTTCTTC. V usage is TRBV18 and J usage is TRBJ2-1; the match to TRBD1 covers 7 bases. The trim removed 1 base at V and 9 bases at J, leaving 9 bases unmatched. This CDR3 region has 15 residues. CDR1 and CDR2 from the germline V gene are KGHSH and LQKENI.

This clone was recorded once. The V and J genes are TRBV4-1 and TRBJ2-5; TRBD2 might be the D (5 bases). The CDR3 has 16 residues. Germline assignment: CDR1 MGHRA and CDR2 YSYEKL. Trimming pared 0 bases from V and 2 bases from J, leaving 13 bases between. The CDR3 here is CASSQDPSPGQETQYF. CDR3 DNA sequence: TGCGCCAGCAGCCAAGATCCAAGCCCGGGGCAAGAGACCCAGTACTTC.

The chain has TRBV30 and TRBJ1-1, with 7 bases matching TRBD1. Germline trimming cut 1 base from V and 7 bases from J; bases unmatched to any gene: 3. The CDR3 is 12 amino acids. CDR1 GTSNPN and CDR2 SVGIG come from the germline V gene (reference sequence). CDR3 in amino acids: CAWSGDSIEAFF. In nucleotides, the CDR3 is TGTGCCTGGAGTGGGGACAGTATTGAAGCTTTCTTT.

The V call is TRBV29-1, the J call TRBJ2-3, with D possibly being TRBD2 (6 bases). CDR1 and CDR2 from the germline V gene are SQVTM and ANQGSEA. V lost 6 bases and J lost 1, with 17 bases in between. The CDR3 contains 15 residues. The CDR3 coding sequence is TGCAGCGTCGCCCATGGGAAGCGGGGCACAGATACGCAGTATTTT. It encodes CSVAHGKRGTDTQYF.

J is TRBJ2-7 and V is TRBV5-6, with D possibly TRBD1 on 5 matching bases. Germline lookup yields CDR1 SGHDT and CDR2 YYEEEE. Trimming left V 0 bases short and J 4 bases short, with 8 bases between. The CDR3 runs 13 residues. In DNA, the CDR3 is TGTGCCAGCAGCTTGGGTGCAGGGTACGAGCAGTACTTC. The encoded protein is CASSLGAGYEQYF.